Below, 32 T cell receptor beta chains from the same sample are listed, as sequenced in a study of cytomegalovirus exposure and HLA in healthy donors. This PCR relied on a set of 60 Vbeta primers and 13 Jbeta primers. Profiled with immunoSEQ multiplex PCR; TCRdb holds only in-frame clones, not every one. The sample's table shows approximately 38,000 clones. Sample: PBMCs. These receptors all stem from a man aged 30 to 39 in good health and CMV-seronegative.

The CDR3 DNA reads as TGTGCCAGCAGCCCCAGACTAGCGACAGATACGCAGTATTTT. Protein sequence: CASSPRLATDTQYF. The chain links TRBV6-5 to TRBJ2-3; 8 bases agree with TRBD2. Germline V CDR1 and CDR2: MNHEY, SVGAGI. The CDR3 totals 14 residues. V was clipped by 6 bases and J by 3 bases; unmatched bases: 5.

The V and J genes are TRBV4-3 and TRBJ2-7; TRBD1 matches at 7 bases. J was trimmed by 4 bases and V by 0 bases; bases with no gene match: 6. The CDR3 extends over 15 amino acids. In germline, CDR1 is LGHNA, CDR2 YSLEER. CDR3 nucleotides: TGCGCCAGCAGCCAAGATTGGAGCAGGGGGTACGAGCAGTACTTC. This gives the protein CASSQDWSRGYEQYF.

The chain combines TRBV7-9 with TRBJ1-2, with 7 bases that match TRBD1. CDR1 is SEHNR and CDR2 is FQNEAQ in the germline V gene (reference sequence). The CDR3 is made up of 17 amino acids. V was clipped by 4 bases and J by 1 base; unmatched bases: 12. CDR3 amino acids: CASSWPWDRPYNYGYTF. The CDR3 DNA reads TGTGCCAGCAGCTGGCCTTGGGACAGACCCTATAACTATGGCTACACCTTC.

The chain couples TRBV6-5 to TRBJ1-2; 8 bases line up with TRBD1. The trim removed 6 bases at V and 2 bases at J, leaving 8 bases unmatched. The CDR3 contains 15 residues. Germline CDR1 and CDR2: MNHEY and SVGAGI. The CDR3 reads CASRRAGTGNYGYTF. CDR3 DNA sequence: TGTGCCAGCAGACGCGCCGGGACAGGAAACTATGGCTACACCTTC.

The chain combines TRBV13 with TRBJ1-1; the match to TRBD1 covers 7 bases. Looked up from germline, CDR1 is PRHDT and CDR2 is FYEKMQ (reference sequence). J lost 3 bases, V lost 5 bases, and 12 bases had no gene match. This CDR3 is 16 amino acids long. The CDR3 sequence: CASSPGTVRAYTEAFF. In nucleotides, the CDR3 is TGTGCCAGCAGCCCGGGGACAGTCAGGGCGTACACTGAAGCTTTCTTT. The variable domain in full, completed from reference TRBV13 and TRBJ1-1, reads AAGVIQSPRHLIKEKRETATLKCYPIPRHDTVYWYQQGPGQDPQFLISFYEKMQSDKGSIPDRFSAQQFSDYHSELNMSSLELGDSALYFCASSPGTVRAYTEAFFGQGTRLTVV.

The chain recombines TRBV6-5 with TRBJ1-2; 8 nucleotides agree with TRBD1. After removal of 6 bases from V and 2 bases from J, the junction contained 5 bases not matched to a gene. CDR1 MNHEY and CDR2 SVGAGI come from the germline V gene. The CDR3 loop spans 14 amino acids. CDR3 nucleotide sequence: TGTGCCAGCAGACGACAGGGGTCCAACTATGGCTACACCTTC. This sequence encodes CASRRQGSNYGYTF.

V and J are TRBV7-9 and TRBJ1-1; D unresolved. CDR3 length equals 13 residues. Trimming pared 2 bases from V and 3 bases from J, leaving 7 bases between. Germline V gene lookup returns CDR1 SEHNR and CDR2 FQNEAQ (reference sequence). Here the CDR3 DNA reads TGTGCCAGCAGCTTACTAACGGACACTGAAGCTTTCTTT. Translating gives CASSLLTDTEAFF.

CDR3 DNA: TGCGCCAGCACCCACTCCGACAGGGCCTACGAGCAGTACTTC. This codes for CASTHSDRAYEQYF. The chain links TRBV5-1 to TRBJ2-7; 7 bases line up with TRBD1. CDR1 is SGHRS and CDR2 is YFSETQ in the germline V gene. The CDR3 is made up of 14 amino acids. V was clipped by 6 bases and J by 2 bases; unmatched bases: 8.

CDR3 DNA sequence: TGTGCCAGCAGTTACTCGGGCGGACTCTCTGGAAACACCATATATTTT. Protein: CASSYSGGLSGNTIYF. V is TRBV6-5 and J is TRBJ1-3; D gene ambiguous. This CDR3 has 16 amino acids. The germline gives CDR1 MNHEY, CDR2 SVGAGI. Trimming shortened V by 0 bases and J by 0 bases, and 9 bases separated the two germline ends.

The CDR3 DNA follows: TGTGCCATCAGTGAGTCGAGCGCGGGTCAGCCCCAGCATTTT. It specifies CAISESSAGQPQHF. This chain connects TRBV10-3 to TRBJ1-5; D uncertain. V was clipped by 0 bases and J by 6 bases, with 9 bases between them. The germline V gene encodes CDR1 ENHRY and CDR2 SYGVKD. This CDR3 region has 14 residues.

The gene calls are TRBV6-5 and TRBJ2-1; 10 bases map to TRBD2. V gave up 6 bases and J gave up 5 bases; unmatched junction bases: 4. There are 14 residues in the CDR3. Germline CDR1 and CDR2: MNHEY and SVGAGI. The CDR3 sequence: CASRTGLANNEQFF. In DNA, the CDR3 is TGTGCCAGCAGGACGGGACTAGCGAACAATGAGCAGTTCTTC.

The gene calls are TRBV19 and TRBJ2-7; 10 bases match TRBD2. J was trimmed by 5 bases and V by 4 bases; bases with no gene match: 11. The germline V gene encodes CDR1 LNHDA and CDR2 SQIVND (reference sequence). The CDR3 has 16 residues. The CDR3 loop is CASSNPGGTSAHEQYF. Written as DNA, the CDR3 is TGTGCCAGTAGTAATCCCGGAGGGACTAGCGCTCACGAGCAGTACTTC.

The gene calls are TRBV9 and TRBJ2-1; 13 nucleotides match TRBD2. Germline lookup yields CDR1 SGDLS and CDR2 YYNGEE. This CDR3 is 15 amino acids long. The ends lost 2 bases at V and 8 bases at J; junction bases unmatched: 4. CDR3 DNA: TGTGCCAGCAGCGTCGGACTAGCGGGAGTCGATGAGCAGTTCTTC. Protein sequence: CASSVGLAGVDEQFF.

This chain joins TRBV7-9 and TRBJ2-7; 7 positions match TRBD2. After removal of 2 bases from V and 2 bases from J, the junction contained 9 bases not matched to a gene. Germline V gene sequence: CDR1 SEHNR, CDR2 FQNEAQ (reference sequence). CDR3 length: 16 residues. The CDR3 here is CASSLSLLAEAYEQYF. The CDR3, as DNA: TGTGCCAGCAGCTTATCACTCCTAGCGGAGGCCTACGAGCAGTACTTC.

The rearrangement uses TRBV5-1 and TRBJ2-1; 10 bases line up with TRBD2. From germline, CDR1 is SGHRS and CDR2 YFSETQ. With 4 bases clipped from V and 6 bases from J, the junction kept 4 bases outside the gene matches. The CDR3 totals 14 residues. The CDR3 DNA is TGCGCCAGCAGCGGGCTAGCGGGAGTCAATGAGCAGTTCTTC. Translation gives CASSGLAGVNEQFF.

A note on this clone: One junction end does not reproduce the germline sequence, and a read error may be involved. The chain has TRBV4-3 and TRBJ1-6; D gene unclear. Germline CDR1 is LGHNA and CDR2 is YSLEER. The length of the CDR3 is 16 residues. This CDR3 is CASSQDRSGLGSPLHF. Written as DNA, the CDR3 is TGCGCCAGCAGCCAAGATAGGTCGGGGTTAGGTTCACCCCTACACTTT.

The chain has TRBV6-6 and TRBJ2-1; a possible D gene is TRBD2 (5 bases). CDR1 is MNHNY, CDR2 SVGAGI, per germline (reference sequence). The CDR3 is made up of 12 amino acids. V was cut by 6 bases and J by 12 bases, with 15 bases left in between. The CDR3 DNA is TGTGCCAGCAGAACCCAAGGCGGGTTGCAGTTCTTC. Protein: CASRTQGGLQFF.

The genes are TRBV29-1 and TRBJ2-1, with 10 bases lining up with TRBD2. With 3 bases clipped from V and 1 base from J, the junction kept 3 bases outside the gene matches. CDR1 is SQVTM and CDR2 is ANQGSEA in the germline V gene. The CDR3 sequence is 15 residues long. CDR3 in amino acids: CSVDYSGRSYNEQFF. In nucleotides, the CDR3 is TGCAGCGTTGATTATAGCGGGAGGTCCTACAATGAGCAGTTCTTC.

The chain combines TRBV5-4 with TRBJ2-1; the D is unclear. Germline V CDR1 and CDR2: SGHNT, YYREEE (reference sequence). Trimming removed 0 bases from V and 7 bases from J, with 8 bases in between. The CDR3 has 13 residues. In DNA, the CDR3 is TGTGCCAGCAGCTTGGTGCAGGATAATGAGCAGTTCTTC. Amino acid sequence: CASSLVQDNEQFF.

This chain uses TRBV29-1 with TRBJ1-2, with 9 bases aligning to TRBD1. Germline V gene sequence: CDR1 SQVTM, CDR2 ANQGSEA. With 6 bases clipped from V and 5 bases from J, the junction kept 7 bases outside the gene matches. The CDR3 is made up of 13 amino acids. CDR3 residues: CSVRDREGYGYTF. Here the CDR3 DNA reads TGCAGCGTGAGGGACAGGGAAGGATATGGCTACACCTTC.

The chain employs TRBV29-1 and TRBJ2-3; 8 bases match TRBD2. Germline-derived CDR1 and CDR2 are SQVTM and ANQGSEA. This CDR3 has 12 residues. V gave up 2 bases and J gave up 5 bases; unmatched junction bases: 0. CDR3 in DNA: TGCAGCGTTGAACTAGCGGGAGATACGCAGTATTTT. Residues: CSVELAGDTQYF.

This sequence joins TRBV4-3 and TRBJ1-1, with a possible D match to TRBD1 (6 bases). Germline V gene sequence: CDR1 LGHNA, CDR2 YSLEER. V was trimmed by 0 bases and J by 6 bases, leaving 11 bases between them. CDR3 length equals 14 residues. The CDR3, as DNA: TGCGCCAGCAGCCAAGACCCCTGGACAGCTGAAGCTTTCTTT. Its translation: CASSQDPWTAEAFF.

The chain uses TRBV11-3 and TRBJ1-1; D is undetermined. Germline CDR1 SGHNT, CDR2 YENEEA. The CDR3 is made up of 13 amino acids. V gave up 4 bases and J gave up 4 bases, with 10 bases separating them. The CDR3 DNA reads TGTGCCAGCAGCTCGTCAGGCCCCACTGAAGCTTTCTTT. It encodes CASSSSGPTEAFF.

CDR3 sequence: CASSARERGGSPLHF. The CDR3 DNA reads TGTGCCAGCAGTGCCCGGGAAAGGGGAGGATCACCCCTCCACTTT. J is TRBJ1-6 and V is TRBV27; tentatively, D is TRBD1 (5 bases). Trimming took off 5 bases at V and 10 bases at J, with 18 bases between the two ends. In germline, CDR1 is MNHEY, CDR2 SMNVEV (reference sequence). The CDR3 is made up of 15 amino acids.

The chain couples TRBV27 to TRBJ2-6; TRBD1 might be the D (6 bases). Germline CDR1 reads MNHEY; CDR2 reads SMNVEV (reference sequence). V was clipped by 4 bases and J by 3 bases, with 16 bases between them. The CDR3 sequence is 17 residues long. The chain's CDR3 is CASSYRVLRGGANVLTF. The CDR3 nucleotides read TGTGCCAGCAGTTACAGGGTGCTGAGGGGTGGGGCCAACGTCCTGACTTTC.

This chain connects TRBV6-4 to TRBJ2-3; 9 bases are shared with TRBD2. The length of the CDR3 is 16 residues. The V segment lost 0 bases and the J segment 1 base; nucleotides outside the gene matches: 2. Germline V CDR1 and CDR2: MRHNA, SNTAGT. CDR3 DNA sequence: TGTGCCAGCAGTGACTCTAGCGGGAGTGGCACAGATACGCAGTATTTT. It codes for CASSDSSGSGTDTQYF.

The J gene is TRBJ1-2, the V gene TRBV5-1, with D possibly matching TRBD1 (6 bases). CDR3 length: 14 amino acids. Trimming removed 1 base at V and 3 bases at J, with 10 bases between. CDR1 is SGHRS, CDR2 YFSETQ, per germline. CDR3 region: CASSLLQGDYGYTF. Written as DNA, the CDR3 is TGCGCCAGCAGCTTGTTACAGGGAGACTATGGCTACACCTTC.

V gene TRBV4-3 combines with J gene TRBJ1-2; D gene unclear. Trimming shortened V by 0 bases and J by 4 bases, and 15 bases separated the two germline ends. The CDR3 extends over 16 amino acids. The germline V gene has CDR1 LGHNA and CDR2 YSLEER. CDR3 in DNA: TGCGCCAGCAGCCAAGATCCAGCTGACAAGTTCTATGGCTACACCTTC. Protein sequence: CASSQDPADKFYGYTF.

The genes are TRBV5-1 and TRBJ2-7; 8 bases align to TRBD2. V was clipped by 4 bases and J by 7 bases; unmatched bases: 13. Germline values: CDR1 SGHRS, CDR2 YFSETQ. CDR3 size: 15 residues. The CDR3 bases are TGCGCCAGCAGCGGGCGGAGCGGGAGTGCGGGAGAGCAGTACTTC. Translated: CASSGRSGSAGEQYF.

This rearrangement joins TRBV4-1 to TRBJ2-5; 14 bases agree with TRBD2. The CDR3 totals 16 residues. Germline CDR1 is MGHRA and CDR2 is YSYEKL. Unmatched junction bases numbered 7, after V lost 5 bases and J lost 5 bases. The DNA of the CDR3 is TGCGCCAGCAGCACGCGACTAGCGGGAGGGAGGGAGACCCAGTACTTC. It translates to CASSTRLAGGRETQYF.

This CDR3 reads CASIAGVDTDTQYF. In nucleotides, the CDR3 is TGTGCCAGTATAGCGGGAGTGGATACAGATACGCAGTATTTT. This chain uses TRBV5-4 with TRBJ2-3, with 9 bases lining up with TRBD2. Germline loops: CDR1 SGHNT, CDR2 YYREEE (reference sequence). V was clipped by 8 bases and J by 3 bases; unmatched bases: 7. This CDR3 comprises 14 residues. The full variable domain, completed using reference TRBV5-4 and TRBJ2-3, is ETGVTQSPTHLIKTRGQQVTLRCSSQSGHNTVSWYQQALGQGPQFIFQYYREEENGRGNFPPRFSGLQFPNYSSELNVNALELDDSALYLCASIAGVDTDTQYFGPGTRLTVL.

This rearrangement joins TRBV18 to TRBJ2-7; D is unresolved. The germline V and J ends were trimmed by 4 bases and 0 bases, with 10 bases remaining between them. The CDR3 covers 14 residues. Germline V CDR1 and CDR2: KGHSH, LQKENI. The CDR3 nucleotides are TGTGCCAGCTCACTAGAAATGAGCTCCTACGAGCAGTACTTC. Translated: CASSLEMSSYEQYF.